This entry lists 18 T cell receptor beta chains sequenced from one sample in a study of memory CD4+ T cells and cytomegalovirus serostatus. Clones were sequenced by immunoSEQ multiplex PCR, and TCRdb holds only the in-frame ones, with some missing. The top ten hold roughly 1.7% of the sample, which has tens of thousands of clones, around three quarters seen once. The sort gate was single viable CD3+CD4+CD8-CD45RO+ cells for memory CD4+ T cells. The sequenced sample consisted of memory CD4+ T cells from blood. The receptors were gathered from an adult in good health and CMV-seronegative.

The rearrangement links TRBV7-3 to TRBJ1-6, with TRBD1 matching over 10 bases. The germline V gene has CDR1 SGHTA and CDR2 FQGTGA. This CDR3 is 15 amino acids long. The V and J ends lost 1 base and 7 bases, in that order; junction bases with no gene match: 1. The CDR3 is CASSLRQGANSPLHF. The CDR3 nucleotides are TGTGCCAGCAGCTTAAGACAGGGGGCAAATTCACCCCTCCACTTT.

This clone was seen many times. The V gene is TRBV5-1, the J gene TRBJ1-1, with a possible D match to TRBD1 (6 bases). Germline CDR1 reads SGHRS; CDR2 reads YFSETQ. Trimming stripped 4 bases from V and 1 base from J, with 14 bases between. The CDR3 has 15 amino acids. The CDR3 region is CASSAQGFGNTEAFF. Written as DNA, the CDR3 is TGCGCCAGCAGCGCCCAGGGGTTCGGGAACACTGAAGCTTTCTTT.

The V gene is TRBV9, the J gene TRBJ1-3; TRBD1 might be the D (5 bases). The V end was cut by 1 base, the J end by 1 base, with 12 bases between. CDR1 and CDR2 (germline): SGDLS, YYNGEE. CDR3 length: 16 amino acids. The CDR3: CASSVSVGESGNTIYF. The CDR3 coding sequence is TGTGCCAGCAGCGTATCCGTAGGGGAATCTGGAAACACCATATATTTT.

J is TRBJ1-1 and V is TRBV28, with TRBD1 identical over 8 bases. After removal of 5 bases from V and 0 bases from J, the junction contained 5 bases not matched to a gene. Germline values: CDR1 MDHEN, CDR2 SYDVKM. The CDR3 runs 15 residues. CDR3 protein: CASSMTGALNTEAFF. The CDR3 bases are TGTGCCAGCAGTATGACAGGGGCCTTGAACACTGAAGCTTTCTTT.

This chain uses TRBV5-4 with TRBJ1-1; D is undetermined. CDR1 is SGHNT and CDR2 is YYREEE in the germline V gene (reference sequence). The CDR3 is 15 amino acids. Trimming cost V 4 bases and J 4 bases, with 17 bases left between them. CDR3 in DNA: TGTGCCAGCAGCCCTGGAGGCCAGGTGGTCACTGAAGCTTTCTTT. It is translated as CASSPGGQVVTEAFF.

The rearrangement uses TRBV5-4 and TRBJ2-1; 10 nucleotides agree with TRBD2. This CDR3 contains 13 residues. V trimming: 2 bases; J trimming: 8 bases; junction bases outside the gene matches: 1. The germline V gene encodes CDR1 SGHNT and CDR2 YYREEE (reference sequence). The CDR3: CASSFLAGDEQFF. The CDR3, as DNA: TGTGCCAGCAGCTTCCTAGCGGGAGATGAGCAGTTCTTC. The entire variable domain, with the rest obtained from reference TRBV5-4 and TRBJ2-1, is as follows: ETGVTQSPTHLIKTRGQQVTLRCSSQSGHNTVSWYQQALGQGPQFIFQYYREEENGRGNFPPRFSGLQFPNYSSELNVNALELDDSALYLCASSFLAGDEQFFGPGTRLTVL.

The V and J genes are TRBV28 and TRBJ1-1; D is ambiguous. The V gene lost 2 bases and the J gene lost 2 bases, with 9 bases spanning the gap. Germline assignment: CDR1 MDHEN and CDR2 SYDVKM. CDR3 length: 14 residues. This CDR3 reads CASSLIQSNTEAFF. The CDR3 DNA reads TGTGCCAGCAGTTTAATCCAGTCTAACACTGAAGCTTTCTTT.

For this clone: Lacking the conserved final phenylalanine or tryptophan, this CDR3 likely reflects a read error. It is unclear where the CDR3 begins or ends on the DNA, so no DNA is shown, and the CDR3 is as TCRdb lists it. The chain employs TRBV7-9 and TRBJ1-2. Germline CDR1 reads SEHNR; CDR2 reads FQNEAQ (reference sequence). 13 amino acids form the CDR3, both terminal residues included. CDR3 loop: CASSLAAGGAARL.

The J gene is TRBJ2-2, the V gene TRBV2; D call uncertain. Germline V gene data show CDR1 as SNHLY and CDR2 as FYNNEI. The CDR3 has 12 residues. V was pared by 7 bases and J by 7 bases, with 10 bases between. CDR3 residues: CASTQDIGELFF. CDR3 nucleotides: TGTGCCAGCACGCAGGATATCGGGGAGCTGTTTTTT.

This clone counts as medium-sized. The chain has TRBV29-1 and TRBJ2-2; TRBD2 matches at 13 bases. J lost 4 bases, V lost 7 bases, and 12 bases had no gene match. Germline loops: CDR1 SQVTM, CDR2 ANQGSEA. This CDR3 is 17 amino acids long. The CDR3 protein is CSGPGLAGTSSTGELFF. CDR3 bases: TGCAGCGGACCGGGACTAGCGGGGACCTCGAGCACCGGGGAGCTGTTTTTT.

The J gene is TRBJ2-7, the V gene TRBV28; the D gene is possibly TRBD2 (5 bases). The length of the CDR3 is 13 residues. V dropped 10 bases and J dropped 2 bases, with 15 bases sitting between them. Germline V lookup: CDR1 MDHEN, CDR2 SYDVKM. The DNA of the CDR3 is TGTGCCACCGAAGAGGGCAATACCTACGAGCAGTACTTC. Translating it yields CATEEGNTYEQYF.

The V call is TRBV7-2, the J call TRBJ2-5; D not certain. The V gene lost 3 bases and the J gene lost 4 bases, with 3 bases spanning the gap. Germline V CDR1 and CDR2: SGHTA, FQGNSA. The CDR3 consists of 11 residues. CDR3 protein: CASSFSETQYF. The CDR3 DNA sequence: TGTGCCAGCAGCTTTTCAGAGACCCAGTACTTC.

The genes are TRBV5-4 and TRBJ2-3; TRBD2 agrees at 9 bases. Germline CDR1 and CDR2: SGHNT and YYREEE (reference sequence). The CDR3 totals 14 residues. The V segment lost 1 base and the J segment 10 bases; nucleotides outside the gene matches: 7. CDR3 loop: CASSLTQLAGAQYF. The CDR3 DNA reads as TGTGCCAGCAGCTTGACCCAATTAGCGGGGGCGCAGTATTTT. The full variable domain, in which reference TRBV5-4 and TRBJ2-3 provide the parts outside the CDR3, is ETGVTQSPTHLIKTRGQQVTLRCSSQSGHNTVSWYQQALGQGPQFIFQYYREEENGRGNFPPRFSGLQFPNYSSELNVNALELDDSALYLCASSLTQLAGAQYFGPGTRLTVL.

V and J are TRBV18 and TRBJ2-2; D is undetermined. Germline values: CDR1 KGHSH, CDR2 LQKENI. The CDR3 is 15 amino acids. The V gene lost 2 bases and the J gene lost 0 bases, with 7 bases spanning the gap. The CDR3 nucleotides are TGTGCCAGCTCACCAGACCAGGCGAACACCGGGGAGCTGTTTTTT. It translates to CASSPDQANTGELFF.

The chain uses TRBV5-1 and TRBJ1-1, with D perhaps TRBD1 (6 bases). Trimming removed 2 bases from V and 0 bases from J, with 8 bases in between. Germline CDR1 SGHRS, CDR2 YFSETQ. CDR3 length: 14 amino acids. The CDR3 loop is CASSFAGVNTEAFF. CDR3 bases: TGCGCCAGCAGCTTTGCAGGGGTGAACACTGAAGCTTTCTTT.

V usage is TRBV7-9 and J usage is TRBJ1-4; a weak D match, TRBD1 (6 bases). V dropped 4 bases and J dropped 5 bases, with 23 bases sitting between them. In germline, CDR1 is SEHNR, CDR2 FQNEAQ (reference sequence). The CDR3 is 18 amino acids. The CDR3 spells CASSSKLRLTGRNEKLFF. The DNA for the CDR3 is TGTGCCAGCAGCTCAAAACTCCGTTTGACAGGAAGGAATGAAAAACTGTTTTTT.

This CDR3 reads CASSLDSIGYNSPLHF. In DNA form, the CDR3 reads TGTGCCAGCAGCCTGGACAGCATAGGGTATAATTCACCCCTCCACTTT. The J gene is TRBJ1-6, the V gene TRBV6-6; D is possibly TRBD1 (6 bases). The CDR3 runs 16 residues. The V end lost 6 bases, the J end lost 4 bases, and 16 bases lay between the germline ends. The germline CDR1 and CDR2 sequences are MNHNY and SVGAGI (reference sequence).

This chain joins TRBV7-8 and TRBJ2-5; 11 bases fit TRBD1. Germline values: CDR1 SGHVS, CDR2 FQNEAQ. V was clipped by 1 base and J by 4 bases; unmatched bases: 5. The CDR3 has 16 residues. Here the CDR3 DNA reads TGTGCCAGCAGCTTAGGGACCGGGACAGGGGGAGAGACCCAGTACTTC. The encoded protein is CASSLGTGTGGETQYF.